This TCR beta chain was sequenced during a study of blood T cell repertoires in COVID-19. On the study more broadly: Donors in the United States, Italy and Spain gave samples during acute or convalescent COVID-19. From T cells, B-cell-depleted T cells, or PBMCs came the material, which was cDNA or gDNA.

Germline V gives CDR1 MNHNS, CDR2 SASEGT. The CDR3 contains 14 residues. Losses at the gene ends were 0 bases for V and 9 bases for J; bases not matched to a gene: 5. In the study's own analysis: Amplification of reference gene primers was used by the study to estimate nucleated cell counts. Using immunoSEQ multiplex PCR, the repertoire was profiled, and TCRdb retains in-frame clones only, with some absent. The V and J calls and the clone size are those of that table, but D and trimming were determined from the DNA. The sample includes under 200,000 clones, 87% of them seen just once. This TCR came from a man aged 55 to 70 with active or convalescent COVID-19. V is TRBV6-1 and J is TRBJ1-5, with TRBD1 matching over 7 bases. Sequenced input: peripheral blood. CDR3 sequence: CASSEATGLRPQHF. The DNA for the CDR3 is TGTGCCAGCAGTGAAGCGACAGGGCTTCGGCCCCAGCATTTT.